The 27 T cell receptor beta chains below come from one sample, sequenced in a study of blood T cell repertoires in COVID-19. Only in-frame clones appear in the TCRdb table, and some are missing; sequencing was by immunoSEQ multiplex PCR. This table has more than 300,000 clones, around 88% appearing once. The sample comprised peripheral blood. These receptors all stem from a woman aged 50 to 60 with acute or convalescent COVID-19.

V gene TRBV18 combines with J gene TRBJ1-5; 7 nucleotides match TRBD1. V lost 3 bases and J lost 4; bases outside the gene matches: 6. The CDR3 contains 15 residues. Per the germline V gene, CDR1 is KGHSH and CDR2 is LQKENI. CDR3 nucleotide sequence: TGTGCCAGCTCACCCGACGGACAGGTAAATCAGCCCCAGCATTTT. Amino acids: CASSPDGQVNQPQHF. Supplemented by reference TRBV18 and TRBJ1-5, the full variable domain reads NAGVMQNPRHLVRRRGQEARLRCSPMKGHSHVYWYRQLPEEGLKFMVYLQKENIIDESGMPKERFSAEFPKEGPSILRIQQVVRGDSAAYFCASSPDGQVNQPQHFGDGTRLSIL.

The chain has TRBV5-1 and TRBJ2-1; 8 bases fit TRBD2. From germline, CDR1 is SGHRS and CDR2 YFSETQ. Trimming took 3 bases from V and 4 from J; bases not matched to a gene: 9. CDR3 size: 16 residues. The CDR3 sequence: CASSWASSGGYNEQFF. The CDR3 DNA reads TGCGCCAGCAGCTGGGCGTCCAGCGGGGGTTACAATGAGCAGTTCTTC.

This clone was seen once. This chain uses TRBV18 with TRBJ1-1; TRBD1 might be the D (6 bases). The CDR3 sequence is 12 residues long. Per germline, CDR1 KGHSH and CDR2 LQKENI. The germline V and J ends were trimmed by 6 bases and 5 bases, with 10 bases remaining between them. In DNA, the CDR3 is TGTGCCAGCTCCCTAACAGGGACTGAAGCTTTCTTT. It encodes CASSLTGTEAFF.

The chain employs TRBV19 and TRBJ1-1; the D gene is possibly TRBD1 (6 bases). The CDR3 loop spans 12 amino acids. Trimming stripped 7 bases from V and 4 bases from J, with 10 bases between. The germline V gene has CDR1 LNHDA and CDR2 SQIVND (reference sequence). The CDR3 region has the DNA TGTGCCAGTAAGAAAGGGGGCACTGAAGCTTTCTTT. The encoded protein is CASKKGGTEAFF.

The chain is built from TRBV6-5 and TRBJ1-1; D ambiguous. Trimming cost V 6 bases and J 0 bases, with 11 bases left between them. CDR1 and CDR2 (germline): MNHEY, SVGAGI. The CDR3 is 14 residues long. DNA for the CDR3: TGTGCCAGCAGCAGGATGACCGTGAACACTGAAGCTTTCTTT. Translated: CASSRMTVNTEAFF.

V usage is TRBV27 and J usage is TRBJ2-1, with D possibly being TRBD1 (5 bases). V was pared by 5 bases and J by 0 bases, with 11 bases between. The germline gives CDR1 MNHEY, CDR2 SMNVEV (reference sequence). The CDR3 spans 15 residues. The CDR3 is CASSGSDSSYNEQFF. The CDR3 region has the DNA TGTGCCAGCAGTGGCTCCGACAGCTCCTACAATGAGCAGTTCTTC.

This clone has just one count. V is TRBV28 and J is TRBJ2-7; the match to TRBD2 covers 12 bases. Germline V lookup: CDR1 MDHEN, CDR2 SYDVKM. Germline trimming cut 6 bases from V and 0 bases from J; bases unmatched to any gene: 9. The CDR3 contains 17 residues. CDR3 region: CASSSTSGRIASYEQYF. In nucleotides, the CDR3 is TGTGCCAGCAGCTCGACTAGCGGGAGAATCGCCTCCTACGAGCAGTACTTC.

CDR3 sequence: CASSPPAQYEQYF. For the CDR3, the DNA is TGTGCCAGCAGTCCCCCAGCGCAATACGAGCAGTACTTC. The chain uses TRBV12-3 or TRBV12-4 and TRBJ2-7; D ambiguous. This CDR3 region has 13 residues. The V and J ends lost 5 bases and 4 bases respectively, with 12 bases between them.

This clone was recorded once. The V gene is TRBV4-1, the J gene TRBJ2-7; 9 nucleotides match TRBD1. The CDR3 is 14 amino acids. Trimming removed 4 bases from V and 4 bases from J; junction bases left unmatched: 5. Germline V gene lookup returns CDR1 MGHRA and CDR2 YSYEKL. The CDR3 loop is CASSLRTGDYEQYF. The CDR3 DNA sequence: TGCGCCAGCAGCCTCCGGACAGGGGATTACGAGCAGTACTTC.

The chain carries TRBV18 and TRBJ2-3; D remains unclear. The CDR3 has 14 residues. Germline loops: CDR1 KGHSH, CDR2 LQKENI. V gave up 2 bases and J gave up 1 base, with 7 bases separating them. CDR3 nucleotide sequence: TGTGCCAGCTCACCATATCGCGGCACAGATACGCAGTATTTT. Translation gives CASSPYRGTDTQYF.

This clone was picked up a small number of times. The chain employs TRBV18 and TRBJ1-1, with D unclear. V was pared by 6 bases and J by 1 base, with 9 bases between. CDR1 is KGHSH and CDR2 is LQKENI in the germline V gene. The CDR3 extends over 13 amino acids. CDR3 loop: CASSRTANTEAFF. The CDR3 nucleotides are TGTGCCAGCTCGCGCACAGCGAACACTGAAGCTTTCTTT. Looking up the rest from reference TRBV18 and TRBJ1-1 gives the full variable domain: NAGVMQNPRHLVRRRGQEARLRCSPMKGHSHVYWYRQLPEEGLKFMVYLQKENIIDESGMPKERFSAEFPKEGPSILRIQQVVRGDSAAYFCASSRTANTEAFFGQGTRLTVV.

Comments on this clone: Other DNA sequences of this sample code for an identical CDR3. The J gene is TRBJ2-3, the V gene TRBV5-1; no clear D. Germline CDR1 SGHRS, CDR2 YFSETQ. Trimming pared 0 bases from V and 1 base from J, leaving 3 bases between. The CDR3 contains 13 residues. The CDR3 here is CASSLAGTDTQYF. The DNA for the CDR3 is TGCGCCAGCAGCTTGGCCGGCACAGATACGCAGTATTTT.

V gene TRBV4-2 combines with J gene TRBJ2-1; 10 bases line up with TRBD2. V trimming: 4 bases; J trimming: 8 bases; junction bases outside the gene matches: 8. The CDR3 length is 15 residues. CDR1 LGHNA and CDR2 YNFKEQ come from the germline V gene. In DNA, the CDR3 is TGTGCCAGCAGCCGAGCTAGCGGGAGTAGGGATGAGCAGTTCTTC. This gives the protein CASSRASGSRDEQFF.

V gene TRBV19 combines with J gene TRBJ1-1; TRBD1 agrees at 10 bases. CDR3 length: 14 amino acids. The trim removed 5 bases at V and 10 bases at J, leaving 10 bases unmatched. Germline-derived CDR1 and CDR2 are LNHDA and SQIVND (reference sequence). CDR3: CASSPGTGASRAFF. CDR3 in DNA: TGTGCCAGTAGTCCCGGGACAGGGGCTTCGAGAGCTTTCTTT.

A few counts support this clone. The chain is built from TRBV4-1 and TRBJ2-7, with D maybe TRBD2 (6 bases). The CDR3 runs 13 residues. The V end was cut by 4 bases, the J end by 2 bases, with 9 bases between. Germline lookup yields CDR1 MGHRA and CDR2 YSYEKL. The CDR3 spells CASSPGGTYEQYF. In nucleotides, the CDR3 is TGCGCCAGCAGCCCCGGGGGAACCTACGAGCAGTACTTC.

The CDR3 is CASSPGTRPSTDTQYF. The CDR3 region has the DNA TGTGCCAGCAGCCCCGGGACTCGTCCTAGCACAGATACGCAGTATTTT. V and J are TRBV3-1 (or the pseudogene TRBV3-2) and TRBJ2-3; D perhaps matches TRBD2 (6 bases). Germline V gives CDR1 LGHDT, CDR2 YNNKEL (reference sequence). The germline V and J ends were trimmed by 4 bases and 0 bases, with 14 bases remaining between them. The CDR3 consists of 16 residues.

DNA of the CDR3: TGTGCCAGCAAATTTCGGGAGAACTCCTACAATGAGCAGTTCTTC. It codes for CASKFRENSYNEQFF. The chain joins TRBV2 to TRBJ2-1, with D possibly being TRBD2 (6 bases). CDR3 length equals 15 residues. Germline CDR1 SNHLY, CDR2 FYNNEI. Trimming shortened V by 7 bases and J by 0 bases, and 13 bases separated the two germline ends.

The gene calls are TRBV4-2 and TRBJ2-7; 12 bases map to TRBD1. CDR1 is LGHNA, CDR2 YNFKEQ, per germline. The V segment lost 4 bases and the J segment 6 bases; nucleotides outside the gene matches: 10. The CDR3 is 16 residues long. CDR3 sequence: CASSRLGQGAGVEQYF. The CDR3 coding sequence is TGTGCCAGCAGCCGGTTGGGACAGGGGGCGGGAGTCGAGCAGTACTTC.

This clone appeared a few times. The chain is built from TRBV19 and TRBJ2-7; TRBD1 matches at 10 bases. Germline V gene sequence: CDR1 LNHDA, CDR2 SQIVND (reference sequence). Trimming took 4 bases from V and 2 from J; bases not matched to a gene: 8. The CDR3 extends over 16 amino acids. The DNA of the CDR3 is TGTGCCAGTAGTAACGGGCCGGGACAGGGGACCTACGAGCAGTACTTC. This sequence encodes CASSNGPGQGTYEQYF.

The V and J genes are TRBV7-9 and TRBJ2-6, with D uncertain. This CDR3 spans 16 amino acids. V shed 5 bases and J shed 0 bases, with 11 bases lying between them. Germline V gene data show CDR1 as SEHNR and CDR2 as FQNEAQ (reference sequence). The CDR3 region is CASSPGWSSGANVLTF. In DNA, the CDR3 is TGTGCCAGCAGCCCGGGTTGGAGCTCTGGGGCCAACGTCCTGACTTTC.

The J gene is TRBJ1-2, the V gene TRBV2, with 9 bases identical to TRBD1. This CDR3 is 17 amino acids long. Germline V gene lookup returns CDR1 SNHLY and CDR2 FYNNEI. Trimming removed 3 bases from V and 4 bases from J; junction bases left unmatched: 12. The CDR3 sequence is CASSEEQGALPLYGYTF. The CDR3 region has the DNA TGTGCCAGCAGTGAGGAACAGGGGGCTCTGCCTCTCTATGGCTACACCTTC.

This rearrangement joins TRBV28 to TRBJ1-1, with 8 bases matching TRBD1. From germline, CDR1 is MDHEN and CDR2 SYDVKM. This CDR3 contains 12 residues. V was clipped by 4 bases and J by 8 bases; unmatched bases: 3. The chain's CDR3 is CASSSGGAEAFF. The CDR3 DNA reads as TGTGCCAGCAGTTCAGGGGGCGCGGAAGCTTTCTTT.

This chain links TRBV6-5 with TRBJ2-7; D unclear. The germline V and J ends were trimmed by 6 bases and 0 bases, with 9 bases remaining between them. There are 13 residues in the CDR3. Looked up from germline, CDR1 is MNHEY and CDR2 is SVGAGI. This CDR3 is CASRYPSSYEQYF. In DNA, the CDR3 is TGTGCCAGCAGGTACCCGAGCTCCTACGAGCAGTACTTC.

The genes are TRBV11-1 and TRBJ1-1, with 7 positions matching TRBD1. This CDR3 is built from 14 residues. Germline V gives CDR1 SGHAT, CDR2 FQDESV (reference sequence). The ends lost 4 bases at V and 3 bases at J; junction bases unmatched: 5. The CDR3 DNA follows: TGTGCCAGCAGCTCCTACAGGGGAGACACTGAAGCTTTCTTT. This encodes CASSSYRGDTEAFF. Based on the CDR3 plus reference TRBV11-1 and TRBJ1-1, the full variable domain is EAEVAQSPRYKITEKSQAVAFWCDPISGHATLYWYRQILGQGPELLVQFQDESVVDDSQLPKDRFSAERLKGVDSTLKIQPAELGDSAMYLCASSSYRGDTEAFFGQGTRLTVV.

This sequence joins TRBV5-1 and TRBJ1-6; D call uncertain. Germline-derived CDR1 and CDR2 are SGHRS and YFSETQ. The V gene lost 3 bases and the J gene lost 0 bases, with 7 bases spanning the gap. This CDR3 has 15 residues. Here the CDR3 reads CASSSQSSYNSPLHF. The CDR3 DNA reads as TGCGCCAGCAGCTCACAGAGCTCCTATAATTCACCCCTCCACTTT.

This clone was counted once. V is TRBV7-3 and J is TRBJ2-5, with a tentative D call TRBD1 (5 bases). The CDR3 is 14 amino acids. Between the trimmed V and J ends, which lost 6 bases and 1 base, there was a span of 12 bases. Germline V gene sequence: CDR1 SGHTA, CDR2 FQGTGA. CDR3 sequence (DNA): TGTGCCAGCAGTCAAGGGGCAGGCCAAGAGACCCAGTACTTC. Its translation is CASSQGAGQETQYF.

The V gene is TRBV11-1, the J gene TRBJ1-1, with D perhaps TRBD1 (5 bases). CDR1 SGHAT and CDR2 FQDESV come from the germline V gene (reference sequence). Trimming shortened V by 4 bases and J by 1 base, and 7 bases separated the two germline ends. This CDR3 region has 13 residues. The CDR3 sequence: CASSSGGNTEAFF. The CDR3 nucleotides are TGTGCCAGCAGCTCGGGGGGGAACACTGAAGCTTTCTTT.